This note documents a single T cell receptor beta chain sequence. Its matching antigen is unknown. TCRdb redid the calling of the reads with MiXCR, one entry per CDR3 protein. Here the sample spans about 310,000 distinct CDR3 sequences, more than 20% being singletons. Trimming cost V 1 base and J 4 bases; bases outside gene matches: 6. CDR1 and CDR2 from the germline V gene are LGHDT and YNNKEL (reference sequence). The CDR3 loop spans 16 amino acids. This specimen belongs to a study of T cell repertoires in cytomegalovirus infection. The chain couples TRBV3-1 to TRBJ2-5; 10 nucleotides line up with TRBD2. The source of this sequence is a human donor in good health (CMV status not recorded). Some clones in this sample may be carry-over from other donors' samples. The material was cultured PBMCs, obtained from culture after CMV antigen stimulation. The CDR3 DNA sequence: TGTGCCAGCAGCCAAGGGCCCGCTAGCGGGAGAGAGACCCAGTACTTC. It encodes CASSQGPASGRETQYF.